This T cell receptor (beta chain) was captured in a study of OX40 agonist ivuxolimab in advanced cancers. This clone was seen a handful of times. This CDR3 is built from 14 residues. Trimming took off 0 bases at V and 1 base at J, with 6 bases between the two ends. In germline, CDR1 is KGHSH, CDR2 LQKENI. Profiling relied on immunoSEQ multiplex PCR, and the TCRdb table lists in-frame clones only, not all of them. The table shows fewer than 90,000 clones, with 70% to 90% occurring only once. This chain links TRBV18 with TRBJ1-2, with D uncertain. The TCR comes from an adult with an advanced solid tumor such as melanoma, head and neck, liver or kidney cancer. The sequences come from CD4+ or CD8+ T cells sorted from blood, collected in a trial of the OX40 agonist ivuxolimab. CDR3 coding DNA: TGTGCCAGCTCACCACCGTCCGTTAACTATGGCTACACCTTC. Translation: CASSPPSVNYGYTF.